Below are 20 T cell receptor beta chains sequenced from a single sample in a study of T cells after yellow fever vaccination. TCRdb re-derived calls from the 5' RACE reads in MiXCR, one entry per CDR3 protein. The data hold about 110,000 distinct CDR3 sequences, with more than 7.5% observed a single time. The material sequenced was CD8+ T cells sorted from PBMCs, taken 45 days after the yellow fever booster vaccination. These receptor sequences come from a man younger than 40 who received the YFV17D yellow fever vaccine.

This clonotype was counted at least ten times. The rearrangement uses TRBV20-1 and TRBJ2-1, with D unclear. The CDR3 is made up of 13 amino acids. CDR1 is DFQATT and CDR2 is SNEGSKA in the germline V gene (reference sequence). The V gene lost 1 base and the J gene lost 6 bases, with 10 bases spanning the gap. The CDR3 here is CSARGAGSNEQFF. The CDR3 region has the DNA TGCAGTGCTAGAGGCGCTGGGTCCAATGAGCAGTTCTTC.

The sample holds many counts of this clonotype. The rearrangement links TRBV4-3 to TRBJ1-4; D gene uncertain. V lost 4 bases, J lost 0 bases, and 18 bases lay in between. The CDR3 sequence is 18 residues long. Germline V lookup: CDR1 LGHNA, CDR2 YSLEER. In nucleotides, the CDR3 is TGCGCCAGCAGCCCCCAGTCAGTATTCCCCTCAACTAATGAAAAACTGTTTTTT. Amino acids: CASSPQSVFPSTNEKLFF.

This rearrangement joins TRBV2 to TRBJ1-2, with TRBD1 as a possible D gene (6 bases). Germline V gene data show CDR1 as SNHLY and CDR2 as FYNNEI. The CDR3 totals 11 residues. The CDR3 sequence is CAQTGVHGYTF. DNA of the CDR3: TGTGCTCAGACAGGAGTGCATGGCTACACCTTC. The full variable domain, its missing parts supplied by reference TRBV2 and TRBJ1-2, is EPEVTQTPSHQVTQMGQEVILRCVPISNHLYFYWYRQILGQKVEFLVSFYNNEISEKSEIFDDQFSVERPDGSNFTLKIRSTKLEDSAMYFCAQTGVHGYTFGSGTRLTVV.

This clonotype was found a few times. The CDR3 DNA sequence: TGTGCCAGCAGCCCTCCTGGCCTCCACGAGCAGTACTTC. This encodes CASSPPGLHEQYF. This chain uses TRBV7-9 with TRBJ2-7; D remains ambiguous. The CDR3 is 13 residues long. CDR1 is SEHNR and CDR2 is FQNEAQ in the germline V gene (reference sequence). V lost 5 bases to trimming and J lost 5 bases, with 13 bases between them.

This clonotype was recorded many times. The V and J genes are TRBV27 and TRBJ2-5; TRBD2 might be the D (6 bases). V lost 5 bases and J lost 5, with 15 bases in between. The CDR3 spans 14 residues. The germline V gene has CDR1 MNHEY and CDR2 SMNVEV (reference sequence). Here the CDR3 reads CASSPGLAIETQYF. CDR3 DNA: TGTGCCAGCAGTCCGGGACTGGCAATCGAGACCCAGTACTTC.

The chain employs TRBV7-2 and TRBJ2-3; D could derive from TRBD1 or TRBD2 (5 bases each). With 6 bases removed from V and 4 bases from J, the gap between germline ends came to 14 bases. This CDR3 contains 14 residues. The germline CDR1 and CDR2 sequences are SGHTA and FQGNSA. The CDR3 DNA follows: TGTGCCAGCAGTATAGGGGAGAGCGCAGATACGCAGTATTTT. Amino acids: CASSIGESADTQYF.

This clonotype was seen ten or more times. The rearrangement links TRBV7-8 to TRBJ2-7; 11 nucleotides align to TRBD2. The CDR3 has 15 residues. Germline V CDR1 and CDR2: SGHVS, FQNEAQ. Trimming at V came to 4 bases and at J to 2 bases, leaving 4 bases not matched to a gene. This CDR3 reads CASSSPGLAAYEQYF. CDR3 DNA: TGTGCCAGCAGCTCCCCGGGACTAGCGGCCTACGAGCAGTACTTC. Complete variable domain (other parts from reference TRBV7-8 and TRBJ2-7): GAGVSQSPRYKVAKRGQDVALRCDPISGHVSLFWYQQALGQGPEFLTYFQNEAQLDKSGLPSDRFFAERPEGSVSTLKIQRTQQEDSAVYLCASSSPGLAAYEQYFGPGTRLTVT.

The chain joins TRBV7-3 to TRBJ2-1, with 10 nucleotides matching TRBD2. Per germline, CDR1 SGHTA and CDR2 FQGTGA. The V and J ends lost 5 bases and 10 bases, in that order; junction bases with no gene match: 8. The CDR3 loop spans 14 amino acids. Written as DNA, the CDR3 is TGTGCCAGCAGCCCATGGAGCGGGGGGGGCGAGCAGTTCTTC. It codes for CASSPWSGGGEQFF. The variable domain in full, with the rest retrieved from reference TRBV7-3 and TRBJ2-1, is GAGVSQTPSNKVTEKGKYVELRCDPISGHTALYWYRQSLGQGPEFLIYFQGTGAADDSGLPNDRFFAVRPEGSVSTLKIQRTERGDSAVYLCASSPWSGGGEQFFGPGTRLTVL.

This clonotype was seen at least ten times. This chain uses TRBV7-2 with TRBJ2-3; 7 nucleotides line up with TRBD2. Germline V gene sequence: CDR1 SGHTA, CDR2 FQGNSA. With V trimmed by 1 base and J by 0 bases, 4 bases remained unmatched. The CDR3 runs to 16 residues. CDR3 sequence reads: CASSLGVLASTDTQYF. For the CDR3, the DNA is TGTGCCAGCAGCTTAGGGGTACTAGCGAGCACAGATACGCAGTATTTT.

The chain links TRBV27 to TRBJ2-7; D gene unclear. Trimming removed 6 bases from V and 6 bases from J, with 9 bases in between. Germline V gives CDR1 MNHEY, CDR2 SMNVEV (reference sequence). CDR3 length: 11 residues. Here the CDR3 DNA reads TGTGCCAGCAGATCCCTATCCGAGCAGTACTTC. Its protein product is CASRSLSEQYF.

At least ten counts were recorded for this clonotype. CDR3: CASSFYSTSGYEQYF. DNA of the CDR3: TGCGCCAGCAGCTTTTACAGCACCTCGGGGTACGAGCAGTACTTC. This chain joins TRBV5-1 and TRBJ2-7; D is perhaps TRBD2 (5 bases). Trimming shortened V by 2 bases and J by 4 bases, and 16 bases separated the two germline ends. CDR1 and CDR2 (germline): SGHRS, YFSETQ. The CDR3 runs 15 residues. Full variable domain (missing parts from reference TRBV5-1 and TRBJ2-7): KAGVTQTPRYLIKTRGQQVTLSCSPISGHRSVSWYQQTPGQGLQFLFEYFSETQRNKGNFPGRFSGRQFSNSRSEMNVSTLELGDSALYLCASSFYSTSGYEQYFGPGTRLTVT.

This clonotype was seen only once. The chain links TRBV5-3 to TRBJ1-4; 8 positions match TRBD1. TRBV5-3 is identified as an open reading frame with a role that is uncertain. The V gene end was trimmed by 1 base and the J gene end by 6 bases; junction bases not matched to a gene: 5. The CDR3 extends over 15 amino acids. DNA of the CDR3: TGTGCCAGAAGCTTGTGGGCGACAGGGGATGAAAAACTGTTTTTT. Amino acid sequence: CARSLWATGDEKLFF.

This clonotype has ten or more counts. The V call is TRBV7-2, the J call TRBJ2-7; tentative D call: TRBD2 (5 bases). The CDR3 has 13 residues. CDR1 and CDR2 from the germline V gene are SGHTA and FQGNSA. Trimming stripped 6 bases from V and 3 bases from J, with 12 bases between. The CDR3 coding sequence is TGTGCCAGCAGGGGGTTAGCGAGCTACGAGCAGTACTTC. Encoded protein: CASRGLASYEQYF.

This clonotype was counted many times. The chain uses TRBV11-2 and TRBJ2-3; 7 nucleotides match TRBD1. The junction had 11 bases not matched to a gene; V was cut back by 3 bases and J by 2 bases. This CDR3 contains 17 residues. The V gene's germline CDR1 is SGHAT and CDR2 FQNNGV. CDR3 amino acids: CASSFSHIGTATDTQYF. DNA of the CDR3: TGTGCCAGCAGCTTTTCTCACATCGGGACAGCCACAGATACGCAGTATTTT.

The gene calls are TRBV30 and TRBJ2-1; D gene unclear. V was cut by 0 bases and J by 9 bases, with 9 bases left in between. The CDR3 loop spans 12 amino acids. Germline values: CDR1 GTSNPN, CDR2 SVGIG (reference sequence). CDR3 residues: CAWSVIATEQFF. CDR3 coding DNA: TGTGCCTGGAGTGTAATCGCTACTGAGCAGTTCTTC.

This clonotype was observed many times. The chain is built from TRBV29-1 and TRBJ1-2; no firm D call. The germline gives CDR1 SQVTM, CDR2 ANQGSEA. Trimming cost V 3 bases and J 3 bases, with 8 bases left between them. This CDR3 contains 12 residues. The CDR3 protein is CSVEEEDYGYTF. The CDR3 DNA reads TGCAGCGTTGAGGAGGAAGACTATGGCTACACCTTC.

This clonotype was detected ten times or more. The genes are TRBV20-1 and TRBJ2-7, with 7 bases aligning to TRBD1. From germline, CDR1 is DFQATT and CDR2 SNEGSKA (reference sequence). The CDR3 covers 13 residues. With 5 bases clipped from V and 3 bases from J, the junction kept 7 bases outside the gene matches. The CDR3 reads CSARPGQHYEQYF. CDR3 in DNA: TGCAGTGCTCGGCCGGGACAGCACTACGAGCAGTACTTC.

A word on this clonotype: The CDR3 does not close with the conserved phenylalanine or tryptophan, likely indicating a read error. No DNA is shown, since the ends of the CDR3 on it are uncertain; the CDR3 is the one TCRdb lists. The rearrangement uses TRBV9 and TRBJ1-5. The CDR3 has 8 amino acids, counting both end residues. The germline V gene encodes CDR1 SGDLS and CDR2 YYNGEE. This chain's CDR3 is CASSVGGR.

CDR3 in DNA: TGTGCCAGCAGCGATACCGGGACCCCTGGAAACACCATATATTTT. It yields the protein CASSDTGTPGNTIYF. The chain has TRBV9 and TRBJ1-3, with TRBD1 as a possible D gene (5 bases). Trimming stripped 3 bases from V and 2 bases from J, with 12 bases between. CDR1 and CDR2 (germline): SGDLS, YYNGEE. The CDR3 is made up of 15 amino acids.

The V and J genes are TRBV7-2 and TRBJ2-3; 8 bases align to TRBD2. The CDR3 is 15 amino acids. The V segment lost 5 bases and the J segment 2 bases; nucleotides outside the gene matches: 6. Germline CDR1 SGHTA, CDR2 FQGNSA. The CDR3 region has the DNA TGTGCCAGCAGCCCTCTAGCGGGCCTCACAGATACGCAGTATTTT. Translated, it gives CASSPLAGLTDTQYF.